Given below is one TCR beta chain in context. Its target is unknown. With 2 bases removed from V and 4 bases from J, the gap between germline ends came to 23 bases. CDR1 and CDR2 from the germline V gene are MGHRA and YSYEKL. This CDR3 contains 18 residues. This sample was taken from a study of T cells in Graves' hyperthyroidism and ophthalmopathy. TCR beta CDR3 regions were amplified from RNA transcripts. Researchers ran a first-round RT-PCR on the TCR CDR3 using the HTBI primer set. TCRdb independently ran MiXCR on the multiplex PCR reads; one entry per CDR3 protein. Here the sample spans fewer than 500,000 distinct CDR3 sequences, roughly 15% being singletons. Diagnosis rested on symptoms, serum thyroxine and TRAb, thyroid ultrasound, and orbital computed tomography. The source of the PBMCs was approximately 10 ml of fresh peripheral blood. Study conclusions and caveats: With a median lead of 6.5 months before onset, the model predicted ophthalmopathy. Ophthalmopathy and stable hyperthyroidism were told apart by a 13 V-J model.

The clonotype originates from a woman under 40 with Graves' ophthalmopathy. Sequencing was performed on blood. V usage is TRBV4-1 and J usage is TRBJ1-1; a weak D match, TRBD1 (6 bases). In DNA form, the CDR3 reads TGCGCCAGCAGCCAAAGGGTCCAGGGGAACCTCGGGAGCACTGAAGCTTTCTTT. Translation: CASSQRVQGNLGSTEAFF.